One sample yielded the 20 T cell receptor beta chains listed below, sequenced in a study of beta chain features in type 1 diabetes. Study results and caveats: Shorter TCRB CDR3s, moderately but significantly so, were found in Type 1 diabetes patients in all four CD4+ subsets.

All of the isolated RNA was reverse transcribed, so expressed TCRB transcripts were sequenced. Sequencing was performed with immunoSEQ multiplex PCR; in TCRdb, only in-frame clones are kept and a portion is missing. The data show approximately 250,000 clones, 16% seen once. The antigens for these receptors are not known. The material sequenced was naive CD4+ T cells from blood. Every receptor here comes from a man aged 25 to 45 with type 1 diabetes.

The sample holds a few counts of this clone. The CDR3 loop is CASSRTENEQFF. DNA for the CDR3: TGTGCCAGCAGCAGGACTGAGAATGAGCAGTTCTTC. The J gene is TRBJ2-1, the V gene TRBV9; D is perhaps TRBD2 (5 bases). This CDR3 spans 12 amino acids. The germline V gene encodes CDR1 SGDLS and CDR2 YYNGEE. Between the trimmed V and J ends, which lost 4 bases and 7 bases, there was a span of 9 bases.

The table lists this clone with a few counts. V is TRBV5-1 and J is TRBJ2-4; D not certain. The CDR3 runs to 13 residues. In germline, CDR1 is SGHRS, CDR2 YFSETQ. Trimming took 1 base from V and 5 from J, leaving 7 bases between them. CDR3 DNA sequence: TGCGCCAGCAGCTTGAGCCAACAAAACATTCAGTACTTC. It codes for CASSLSQQNIQYF.

This clone appeared a few times. This chain joins TRBV25-1 and TRBJ1-1; 9 bases align to TRBD1. The CDR3 contains 15 residues. V was clipped by 4 bases and J by 5 bases; unmatched bases: 8. CDR1 MGHDK and CDR2 SYGVNS come from the germline V gene. This CDR3 reads CASSVSGQGRTEAFF. The CDR3 region has the DNA TGTGCCAGCAGTGTATCGGGACAGGGTAGAACTGAAGCTTTCTTT.

V gene TRBV10-3 combines with J gene TRBJ2-1, with D possibly matching TRBD1 (5 bases). Germline V gives CDR1 ENHRY, CDR2 SYGVKD. The CDR3 is 13 residues long. The V gene lost 4 bases and the J gene lost 5 bases, with 9 bases spanning the gap. Here the CDR3 DNA reads TGTGCCATCAGTGGGACACAGAACAATGAGCAGTTCTTC. It yields the protein CAISGTQNNEQFF.

The rearrangement uses TRBV4-1 and TRBJ2-7; a possible D gene is TRBD1 (5 bases). Trimming left V 0 bases short and J 7 bases short, with 13 bases between. The CDR3 contains 14 residues. Per germline, CDR1 MGHRA and CDR2 YSYEKL. CDR3 DNA: TGCGCCAGCAGCCAAGATAAGGCAGGGCGAGAGCAGTACTTC. This encodes CASSQDKAGREQYF.

CDR3 sequence: CASSNFGTYEQYF. The CDR3 region has the DNA TGTGCCAGTAGTAATTTTGGAACCTACGAGCAGTACTTC. The chain recombines TRBV19 with TRBJ2-7; D gene ambiguous. Germline lookup yields CDR1 LNHDA and CDR2 SQIVND (reference sequence). V dropped 4 bases and J dropped 2 bases, with 9 bases sitting between them. This CDR3 comprises 13 residues.

This clone was recorded a few times. The same CDR3 also results from other DNA sequences found in this sample. J is TRBJ2-3 and V is TRBV29-1, with TRBD1 matching over 8 bases. Germline V gene lookup returns CDR1 SQVTM and CDR2 ANQGSEA. Trimming cost V 5 bases and J 4 bases; bases outside gene matches: 2. This CDR3 has 12 amino acids. The CDR3 sequence: CSVLQGADTQYF. CDR3 in DNA: TGCAGCGTTTTACAGGGGGCAGATACGCAGTATTTT.

The gene calls are TRBV13 and TRBJ2-2; no reliable D call. The germline V and J ends were trimmed by 2 bases and 7 bases, with 11 bases remaining between them. The germline V gene encodes CDR1 PRHDT and CDR2 FYEKMQ (reference sequence). The CDR3 length is 14 residues. The CDR3 nucleotides are TGTGCCAGCAGCTTACCCTGGGCGGTCGGGGAGCTGTTTTTT. Translated, it gives CASSLPWAVGELFF.

The chain uses TRBV5-4 and TRBJ2-7; D possibly corresponds to TRBD2 (6 bases). Trimming took off 7 bases at V and 2 bases at J, with 22 bases between the two ends. Germline V gene data show CDR1 as SGHNT and CDR2 as YYREEE (reference sequence). This CDR3 has 16 amino acids. CDR3 sequence reads: CASSSGKRRDPYEQYF. CDR3 sequence (DNA): TGTGCCAGCTCCTCGGGAAAGCGGAGGGACCCCTACGAGCAGTACTTC. The full variable domain, completed using reference TRBV5-4 and TRBJ2-7, is ETGVTQSPTHLIKTRGQQVTLRCSSQSGHNTVSWYQQALGQGPQFIFQYYREEENGRGNFPPRFSGLQFPNYSSELNVNALELDDSALYLCASSSGKRRDPYEQYFGPGTRLTVT.

This sequence joins TRBV7-9 and TRBJ2-3; D uncertain. The V gene lost 1 base and the J gene lost 1 base, with 9 bases spanning the gap. This CDR3 has 15 amino acids. Germline CDR1 SEHNR, CDR2 FQNEAQ (reference sequence). CDR3 residues: CASSLGDKGTDTQYF. The CDR3 coding sequence is TGTGCCAGCAGCTTAGGTGACAAAGGCACAGATACGCAGTATTTT.

The chain combines TRBV5-4 with TRBJ1-2, with 7 positions matching TRBD1. Trimming took 3 bases from V and 6 from J; bases not matched to a gene: 5. The germline V gene encodes CDR1 SGHNT and CDR2 YYREEE (reference sequence). The CDR3 runs 13 residues. CDR3 DNA sequence: TGTGCCAGCAGCTGGGACAGTTTTAATGGCTACACCTTC. It codes for CASSWDSFNGYTF.

Turning to this clone: One end of the junction varies from germline; a read error may be responsible. The genes are TRBV28 and TRBJ1-2; no clear D gene. The CDR3 consists of 11 residues. The germline V gene has CDR1 MDHEN and CDR2 SYDVKM. CDR3 protein: CASSSRRRPHF. As DNA, the CDR3 is TGTGCCAGCAGTTCACGCCGGAGGCCCCATTTC.

This clone came up a few times. This chain connects TRBV29-1 to TRBJ1-1, with a possible D match to TRBD1 (5 bases). Germline V gene sequence: CDR1 SQVTM, CDR2 ANQGSEA. CDR3 length equals 14 residues. V was clipped by 4 bases and J by 1 base, with 13 bases between them. In nucleotides, the CDR3 is TGCAGCGTTGCGCTCTTGGACACGAACACTGAAGCTTTCTTT. Amino acid sequence: CSVALLDTNTEAFF.

This chain links TRBV14 with TRBJ2-1; D uncertain. Looked up from germline, CDR1 is SGHDN and CDR2 is FVKESK. This CDR3 comprises 11 residues. V was trimmed by 0 bases and J by 10 bases, leaving 4 bases between them. CDR3 sequence: CASSQEGEQFF. The DNA for the CDR3 is TGTGCCAGCAGCCAAGAAGGGGAGCAGTTCTTC.

This clone appeared a few times. The chain couples TRBV7-2 to TRBJ2-3, with 8 bases lining up with TRBD2. Germline CDR1 and CDR2: SGHTA and FQGNSA. This CDR3 has 16 residues. V dropped 3 bases and J dropped 1; count of bases not matched to a gene: 6. CDR3 amino acids: CASSFAGAGGTDTQYF. The DNA for the CDR3 is TGTGCCAGCAGCTTTGCAGGAGCGGGAGGCACAGATACGCAGTATTTT.

Concerning this clone: Other DNA sequences of this sample code for an identical CDR3. The V gene is TRBV2, the J gene TRBJ2-3; D uncertain. The CDR3 has 11 residues. The V and J ends lost 4 bases and 4 bases respectively, with 3 bases between them. Germline lookup yields CDR1 SNHLY and CDR2 FYNNEI. The CDR3 protein is CASSVADTQYF. The DNA of the CDR3 is TGTGCCAGCAGTGTGGCAGATACGCAGTATTTT.

This clone was picked up a small number of times. The chain links TRBV15 to TRBJ2-1; 7 bases align to TRBD2. The CDR3 totals 15 residues. J was trimmed by 5 bases and V by 0 bases; bases with no gene match: 4. Looked up from germline, CDR1 is LNHNV and CDR2 is YYDKDF (reference sequence). The CDR3 bases are TGTGCCACCAGCAGAGAGTCTAGCGGACACAATGAGCAGTTCTTC. This translates into CATSRESSGHNEQFF.

This clone was observed a few times. The CDR3 spells CSVDSQAQQYF. The CDR3 DNA reads as TGCAGCGTTGATTCCCAGGCTCAGCAGTACTTC. The chain joins TRBV29-1 to TRBJ2-7; D is undetermined. V shed 3 bases and J shed 8 bases, with 11 bases lying between them. From germline, CDR1 is SQVTM and CDR2 ANQGSEA. CDR3 size: 11 residues.

A single count supports this clone. The chain carries TRBV5-1 and TRBJ2-3; 7 nucleotides agree with TRBD2. J was trimmed by 3 bases and V by 0 bases; bases with no gene match: 1. Germline V gives CDR1 SGHRS, CDR2 YFSETQ. The CDR3 loop spans 14 amino acids. The CDR3 here is CASSLGGRTDTQYF. Written as DNA, the CDR3 is TGCGCCAGCAGCTTGGGCGGGAGAACAGATACGCAGTATTTT.

This clone was counted between two and nine times. The CDR3 spells CASSVGWGTSLNEQFF. CDR3 bases: TGTGCCAGCAGCGTAGGTTGGGGGACTAGTCTCAATGAGCAGTTCTTC. V is TRBV9 and J is TRBJ2-1; 8 bases map to TRBD2. The germline CDR1 and CDR2 sequences are SGDLS and YYNGEE. The CDR3 is made up of 16 amino acids. V lost 0 bases, J lost 6 bases, and 8 bases stayed unmatched.